This T cell receptor beta chain was sequenced during a study of post-analysis software for immune sequencing data. In the study overall: There were relapsing-remitting, secondary progressive and progressive-relapsing multiple sclerosis among the disease courses included. Broader study findings: Co-batched samples clustered tightly together by F measure. Controls showed lower frequencies than patients for roughly 5 TRBV segments, and TRBV5-6, TRBV5-1 and TRBV20-1 were among these. When compared against controls, multiple sclerosis patients showed significantly lower normalized Chao1 diversity.

Presence of unique molecular identifiers characterized the TCR beta cDNA libraries. T cells, about 0.95 to 11 million of them, yielded some 500,000 cDNA molecules. Each CDR3 protein gets one entry after TCRdb re-called the PCR reads with MiXCR. The sample shows more than 450,000 distinct CDR3 sequences, 34% of them seen only once. The germline CDR1 and CDR2 sequences are SGHRS and YFSETQ. The V end lost 4 bases, the J end lost 5 bases, and 10 bases lay between the germline ends. The CDR3 loop spans 13 amino acids. This clonotype was seen a few times. Its antigen is currently unknown. Material for sequencing was blood. The chain employs TRBV5-1 and TRBJ2-1; no definite D call. The receptor was isolated from a girl aged 2-17 years with multiple sclerosis. The CDR3 nucleotides are TGCGCCAGCAGCCCCCTGACAAACAATGAGCAGTTCTTC. Its translation: CASSPLTNNEQFF.